This T cell receptor beta chain was documented in a study of T cell responses to AZD1222 COVID-19 vaccine. This clone has just a few counts. Its antigen is unknown. Points from the study as a whole: Repertoires were obtained solely post-peak T cell response.

Clones were read by immunoSEQ multiplex PCR, and TCRdb kept only the in-frame ones, dropping some. The data contain approximately 190,000 clones, more than 75% of them singletons. V was cut by 4 bases and J by 2 bases, with 19 bases left in between. The length of the CDR3 is 16 residues. Germline-derived CDR1 and CDR2 are SGDLS and YYNGEE. The source was peripheral blood, collected on day 0 of MenACWY control vaccination. This TCR came from an adult in good health. The V call is TRBV9, the J call TRBJ2-7; D is possibly TRBD2 (6 bases). The CDR3 spells CASSPEGTRIPYEQYF. CDR3 bases: TGTGCCAGCAGCCCCGAGGGGACTCGCATTCCCTACGAGCAGTACTTC. Together with reference TRBV9 and TRBJ2-7, the CDR3 gives the full variable domain: DSGVTQTPKHLITATGQRVTLRCSPRSGDLSVYWYQQSLDQGLQFLIQYYNGEERAKGNILERFSAQQFPDLHSELNLSSLELGDSALYFCASSPEGTRIPYEQYFGPGTRLTVT.